This T cell receptor beta chain emerged from a study of early T cells in non-severe SARS-CoV-2 infection. This clonotype showed up many times. The protocol attached unique molecular identifiers to individual cDNA molecules. TCRdb reanalysed the 5' RACE reads using MiXCR and keeps one entry per CDR3 protein. The sample lists over 25,000 distinct CDR3 sequences; about 6% were seen once. Germline V lookup: CDR1 LGHNA, CDR2 YNFKEQ. CDR3 size: 17 residues. The V gene end was trimmed by 0 bases and the J gene end by 0 bases; junction bases not matched to a gene: 4. The TCR comes from an adult who was a healthcare worker with PCR-confirmed SARS-CoV-2 infection or an uninfected control (not recorded which). Sample: whole blood. This chain joins TRBV4-2 and TRBJ2-7; 11 nucleotides match TRBD2. CDR3 amino acids: CASSQDLTSGGSYEQYF. CDR3 nucleotides: TGTGCCAGCAGCCAAGATTTAACTAGCGGGGGCTCCTACGAGCAGTACTTC.